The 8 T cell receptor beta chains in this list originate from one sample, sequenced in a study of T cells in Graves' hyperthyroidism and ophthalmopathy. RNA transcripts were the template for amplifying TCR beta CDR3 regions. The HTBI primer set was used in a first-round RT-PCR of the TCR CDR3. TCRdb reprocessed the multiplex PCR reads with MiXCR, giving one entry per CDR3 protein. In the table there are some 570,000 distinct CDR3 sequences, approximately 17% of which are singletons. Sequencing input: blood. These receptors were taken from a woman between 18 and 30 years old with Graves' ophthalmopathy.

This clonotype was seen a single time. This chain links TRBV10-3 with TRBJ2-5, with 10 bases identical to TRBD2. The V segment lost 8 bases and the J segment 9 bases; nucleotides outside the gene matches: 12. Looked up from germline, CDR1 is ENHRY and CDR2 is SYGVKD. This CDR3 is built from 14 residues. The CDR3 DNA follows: TGTGCCATCGGCCTAGCGGGAGATGTTCAGGCCCAGTACTTC. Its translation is CAIGLAGDVQAQYF.

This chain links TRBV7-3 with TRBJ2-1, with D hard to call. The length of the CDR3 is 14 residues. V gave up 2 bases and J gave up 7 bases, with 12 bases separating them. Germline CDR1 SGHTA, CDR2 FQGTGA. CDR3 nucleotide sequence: TGTGCCAGCAGCTTAGCCGGCGTCGGGAATGAGCAGTTCTTC. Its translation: CASSLAGVGNEQFF.

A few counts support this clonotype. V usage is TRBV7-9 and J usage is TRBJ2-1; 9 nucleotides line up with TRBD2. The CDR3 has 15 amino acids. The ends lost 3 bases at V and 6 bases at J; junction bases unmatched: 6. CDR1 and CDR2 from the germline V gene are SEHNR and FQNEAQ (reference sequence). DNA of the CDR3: TGTGCCAGCAGCTTCGCGGGGGGGTATTCCAATGAGCAGTTCTTC. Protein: CASSFAGGYSNEQFF.

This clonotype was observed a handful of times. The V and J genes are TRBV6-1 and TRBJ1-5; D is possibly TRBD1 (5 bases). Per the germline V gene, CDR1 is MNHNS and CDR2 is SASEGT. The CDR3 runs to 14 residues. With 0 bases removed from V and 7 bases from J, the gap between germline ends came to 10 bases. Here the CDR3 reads CASSEAAGSQPQHF. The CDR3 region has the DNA TGTGCCAGCAGTGAAGCGGCAGGGTCCCAGCCCCAGCATTTT.

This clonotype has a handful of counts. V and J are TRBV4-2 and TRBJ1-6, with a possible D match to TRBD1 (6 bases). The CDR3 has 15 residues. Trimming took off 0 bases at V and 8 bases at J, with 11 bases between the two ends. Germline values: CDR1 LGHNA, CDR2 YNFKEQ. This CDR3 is CASSQEQGRDSPLHF. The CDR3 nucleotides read TGTGCCAGCAGCCAAGAACAGGGTAGGGATTCACCCCTCCACTTT.

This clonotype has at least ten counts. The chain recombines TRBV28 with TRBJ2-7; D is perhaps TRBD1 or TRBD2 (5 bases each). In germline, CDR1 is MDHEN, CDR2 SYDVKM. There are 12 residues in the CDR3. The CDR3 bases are TGTACGACCGGAGAGGGGTCCTACGAGCAGTACTTC. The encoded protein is CTTGEGSYEQYF.

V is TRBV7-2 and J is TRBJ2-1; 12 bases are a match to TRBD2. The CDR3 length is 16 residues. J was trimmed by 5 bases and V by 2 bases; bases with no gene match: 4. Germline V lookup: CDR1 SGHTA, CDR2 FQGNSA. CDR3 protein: CASSLLAGGQDNEQFF. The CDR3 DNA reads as TGTGCCAGCAGCTTACTAGCGGGAGGGCAGGACAATGAGCAGTTCTTC.

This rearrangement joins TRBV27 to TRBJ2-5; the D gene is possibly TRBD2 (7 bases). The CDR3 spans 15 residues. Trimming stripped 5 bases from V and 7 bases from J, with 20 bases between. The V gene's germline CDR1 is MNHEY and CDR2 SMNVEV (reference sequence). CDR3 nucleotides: TGTGCCAGCAGTCTCGGGGGGCTAGCGGATGGGACCCAGTACTTC. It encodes CASSLGGLADGTQYF.